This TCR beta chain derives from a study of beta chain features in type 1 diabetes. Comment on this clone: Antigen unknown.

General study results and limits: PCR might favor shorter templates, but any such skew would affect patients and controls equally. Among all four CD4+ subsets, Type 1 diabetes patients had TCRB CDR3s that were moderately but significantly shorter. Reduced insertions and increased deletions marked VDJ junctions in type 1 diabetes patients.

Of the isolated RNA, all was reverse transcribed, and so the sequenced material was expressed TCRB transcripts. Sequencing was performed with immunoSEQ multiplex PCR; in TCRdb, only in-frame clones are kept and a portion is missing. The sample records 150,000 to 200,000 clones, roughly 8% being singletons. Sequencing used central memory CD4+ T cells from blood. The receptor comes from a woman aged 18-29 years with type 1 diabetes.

CDR3 residues: CASLGQVNEKLFF. Written as DNA, the CDR3 is TGTGCCAGCTTGGGACAAGTTAATGAAAAACTGTTTTTT. This chain uses TRBV18 with TRBJ1-4, with TRBD1 as a possible D gene (6 bases). Germline V gene lookup returns CDR1 KGHSH and CDR2 LQKENI. Trimming cost V 7 bases and J 4 bases, with 10 bases left between them. The CDR3 length is 13 residues.